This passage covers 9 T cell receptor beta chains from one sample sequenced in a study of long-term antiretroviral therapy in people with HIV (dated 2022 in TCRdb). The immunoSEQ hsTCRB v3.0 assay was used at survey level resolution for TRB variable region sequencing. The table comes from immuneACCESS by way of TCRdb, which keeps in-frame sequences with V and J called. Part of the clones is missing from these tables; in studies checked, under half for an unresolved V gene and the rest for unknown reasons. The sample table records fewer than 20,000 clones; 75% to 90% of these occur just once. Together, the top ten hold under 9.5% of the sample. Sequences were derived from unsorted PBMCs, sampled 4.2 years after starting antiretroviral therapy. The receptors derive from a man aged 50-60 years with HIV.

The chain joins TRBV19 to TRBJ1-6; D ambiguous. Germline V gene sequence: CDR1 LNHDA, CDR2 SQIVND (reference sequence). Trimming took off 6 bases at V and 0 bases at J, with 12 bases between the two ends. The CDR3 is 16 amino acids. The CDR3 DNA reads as TGTGCCAGTAGCCAACAACAGAGCTCCTATAATTCACCCCTCCACTTT. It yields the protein CASSQQQSSYNSPLHF. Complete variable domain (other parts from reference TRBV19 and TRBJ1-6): DGGITQSPKYLFRKEGQNVTLSCEQNLNHDAMYWYRQDPGQGLRLIYYSQIVNDFQKGDIAEGYSVSREKKESFPLTVTSAQKNPTAFYLCASSQQQSSYNSPLHFGNGTRLTVT.

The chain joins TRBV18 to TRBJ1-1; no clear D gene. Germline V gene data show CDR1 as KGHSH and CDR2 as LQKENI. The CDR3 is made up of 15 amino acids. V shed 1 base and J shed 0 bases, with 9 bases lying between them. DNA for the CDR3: TGTGCCAGCTCACCACTCTTGGGAATGAACACTGAAGCTTTCTTT. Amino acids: CASSPLLGMNTEAFF.

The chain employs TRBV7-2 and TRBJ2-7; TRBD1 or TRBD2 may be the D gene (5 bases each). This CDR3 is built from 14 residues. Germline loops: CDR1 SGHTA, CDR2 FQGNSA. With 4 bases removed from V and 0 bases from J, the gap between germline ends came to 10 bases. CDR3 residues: CASSSGDGSYEQYF. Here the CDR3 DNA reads TGTGCCAGCAGCTCCGGGGACGGCTCCTACGAGCAGTACTTC.

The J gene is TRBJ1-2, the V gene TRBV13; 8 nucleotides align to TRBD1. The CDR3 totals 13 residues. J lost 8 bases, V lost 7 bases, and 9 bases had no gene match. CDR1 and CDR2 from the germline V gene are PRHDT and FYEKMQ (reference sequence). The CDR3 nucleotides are TGTGCCAGCAACTTCCAGGGGGCGGGGGGCTACACCTTC. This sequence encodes CASNFQGAGGYTF.

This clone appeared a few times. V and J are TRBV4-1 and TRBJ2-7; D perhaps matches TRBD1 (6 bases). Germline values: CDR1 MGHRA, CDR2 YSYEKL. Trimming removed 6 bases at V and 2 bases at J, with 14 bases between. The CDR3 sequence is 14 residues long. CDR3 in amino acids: CASSEGQGTYEQYF. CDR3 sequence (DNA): TGCGCCAGCAGTGAGGGGCAGGGGACCTACGAGCAGTACTTC.

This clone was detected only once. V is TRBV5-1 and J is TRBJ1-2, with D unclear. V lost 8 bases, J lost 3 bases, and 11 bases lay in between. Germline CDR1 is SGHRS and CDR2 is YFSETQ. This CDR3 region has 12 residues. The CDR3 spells CASRANDYGYTF. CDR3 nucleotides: TGCGCCAGTCGGGCAAACGACTATGGCTACACCTTC.

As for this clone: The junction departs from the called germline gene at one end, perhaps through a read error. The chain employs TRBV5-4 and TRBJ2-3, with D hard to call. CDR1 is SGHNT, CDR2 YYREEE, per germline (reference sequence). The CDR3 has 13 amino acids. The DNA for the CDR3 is TGTGCCAGCAGTTTGGGTGACACAGATACGCAGTATTTT. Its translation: CASSLGDTDTQYF.

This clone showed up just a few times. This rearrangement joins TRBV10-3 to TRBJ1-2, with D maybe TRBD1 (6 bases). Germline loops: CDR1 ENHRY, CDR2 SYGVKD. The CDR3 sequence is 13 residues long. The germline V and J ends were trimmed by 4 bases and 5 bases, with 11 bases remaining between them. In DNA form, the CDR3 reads TGTGCCATCAGTGGTAGGGGGGGTTATGGCTACACCTTC. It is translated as CAISGRGGYGYTF.

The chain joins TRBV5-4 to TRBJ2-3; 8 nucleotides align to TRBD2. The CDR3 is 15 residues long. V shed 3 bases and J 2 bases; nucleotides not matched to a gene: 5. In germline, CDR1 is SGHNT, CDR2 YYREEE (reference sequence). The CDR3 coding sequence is TGTGCCAGCAGCTCGGGCGGGGGGATCACAGATACGCAGTATTTT. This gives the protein CASSSGGGITDTQYF.